A few counts support the clone carrying this T cell receptor (beta chain). Its antigen is still unknown. This sample stems from a study of early T cells in non-severe SARS-CoV-2 infection. Across the whole study: Chains were not paired, and sequencing was done on bulk RNA from unsorted whole blood. Study findings and constraints: Matching against VDJdb likely underestimated virus-specific expansions, favoring anti-spike CD8.

Looked up from germline, CDR1 is SGHTA and CDR2 is FQGNSA. The CDR3 loop spans 15 amino acids. V shed 0 bases and J shed 7 bases, with 13 bases lying between them. Unique molecular identifiers were added to individual cDNA molecules. TCRdb reanalysed the 5' RACE reads using MiXCR and keeps one entry per CDR3 protein. Of 70,000 or so distinct CDR3 sequences in the sample, roughly 15% were seen once. Material for sequencing was whole blood. The gene calls are TRBV7-2 and TRBJ2-4, with D possibly TRBD2 on 7 matching bases. This TCR derives from an adult who was a healthcare worker with PCR-confirmed SARS-CoV-2 infection or an uninfected control (not recorded which). The CDR3 region has the DNA TGTGCCAGCAGCTTAGCGGGGGGGCCGTTGAACATTCAGTACTTC. Amino acids: CASSLAGGPLNIQYF.